This T cell receptor beta chain was observed in a study of low-dose radiotherapy and immunotherapy resistance in tumors. Across the study: For four cycles from cycle 1 day 1, patients took 300 mg oral aspirin daily.

Priming of first-strand cDNA relied on TRAV- and TRBV-specific primers (covering alpha and beta chains). Both a constant-region primer and a V-primer adapter served to amplify TCRs across approximately 19 PCR cycles. A single record per CDR3 protein comes from TCRdb applying MiXCR to the reads. This sample has about 9,200 distinct CDR3 sequences, with about two fifths found just once. The CDR3 has 14 amino acids. The germline V and J ends were trimmed by 7 bases and 6 bases, with 15 bases remaining between them. The clonotype comes from a human donor with advanced metastatic prostate, ovarian, gallbladder or colorectal cancer (not recorded which). This table probably holds off-target reads from a library built for another chain. V is TRBV12-3 or TRBV12-4 and J is TRBJ1-4; D is possibly TRBD1 (6 bases). CDR3 nucleotide sequence: TGTGCCAGCACCCCGACAGGCCCTCATGAAAAACTGTTTTTT. Amino acids: CASTPTGPHEKLFF.